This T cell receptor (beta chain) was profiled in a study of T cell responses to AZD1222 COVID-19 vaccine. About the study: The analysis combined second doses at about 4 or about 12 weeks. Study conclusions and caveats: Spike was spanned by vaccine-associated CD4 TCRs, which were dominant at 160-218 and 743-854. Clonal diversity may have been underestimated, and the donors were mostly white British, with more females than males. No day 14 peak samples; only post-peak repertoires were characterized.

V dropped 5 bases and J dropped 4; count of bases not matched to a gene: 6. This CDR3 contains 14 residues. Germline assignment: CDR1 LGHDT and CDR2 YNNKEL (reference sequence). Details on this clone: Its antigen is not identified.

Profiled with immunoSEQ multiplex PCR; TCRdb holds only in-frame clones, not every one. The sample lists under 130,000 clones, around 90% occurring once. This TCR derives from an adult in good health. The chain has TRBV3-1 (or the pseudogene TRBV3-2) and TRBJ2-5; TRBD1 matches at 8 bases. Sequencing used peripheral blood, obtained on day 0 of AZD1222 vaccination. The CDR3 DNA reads TGTGCCAGCAGCTCAACAGGGGGATTAGAGACCCAGTACTTC. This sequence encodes CASSSTGGLETQYF.